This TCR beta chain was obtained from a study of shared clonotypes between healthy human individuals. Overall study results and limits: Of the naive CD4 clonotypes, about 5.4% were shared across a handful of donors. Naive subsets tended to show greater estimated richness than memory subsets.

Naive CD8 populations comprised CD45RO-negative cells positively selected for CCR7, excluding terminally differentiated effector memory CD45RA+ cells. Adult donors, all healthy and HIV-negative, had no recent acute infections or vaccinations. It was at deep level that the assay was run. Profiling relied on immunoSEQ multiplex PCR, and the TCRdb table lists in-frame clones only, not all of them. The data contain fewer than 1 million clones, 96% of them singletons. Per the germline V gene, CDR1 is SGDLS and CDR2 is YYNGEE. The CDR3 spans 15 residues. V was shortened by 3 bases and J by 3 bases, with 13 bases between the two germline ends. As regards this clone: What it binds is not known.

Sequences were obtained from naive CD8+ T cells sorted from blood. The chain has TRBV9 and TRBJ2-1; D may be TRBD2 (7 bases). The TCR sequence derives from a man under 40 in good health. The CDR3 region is CASSAGGEDYNEQFF. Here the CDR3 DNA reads TGTGCCAGCAGCGCGGGGGGCGAGGACTACAATGAGCAGTTCTTC.